The 28 T cell receptor beta chains below were found in one sample sequenced in a study of cytomegalovirus exposure and HLA in healthy donors. The PCR made use of 60 Vbeta and 13 Jbeta primers. Generated by immunoSEQ multiplex PCR, the TCRdb table keeps only in-frame clones and is missing some. The data show 60,000 to 70,000 clones, about four fifths seen once. The sequencing sample was made of PBMCs. The receptors originated from a woman aged 25 to 39 in good health and CMV-seronegative.

The rearrangement links TRBV7-9 to TRBJ1-6, with D tentatively TRBD1 (5 bases). Germline lookup yields CDR1 SEHNR and CDR2 FQNEAQ (reference sequence). This CDR3 has 14 residues. The germline V and J ends were trimmed by 3 bases and 7 bases, with 10 bases remaining between them. DNA for the CDR3: TGTGCCAGCAGCTTGGGGCAGCAGAATTCACCCCTCCACTTT. It translates to CASSLGQQNSPLHF.

The CDR3 region is CASSQGGPQGEKLFF. CDR3 DNA: TGTGCCAGCAGCCAAGGGGGCCCCCAGGGTGAAAAACTGTTTTTT. V is TRBV14 and J is TRBJ1-4; tentative D call: TRBD1 (5 bases). V shed 1 base and J shed 7 bases, with 13 bases lying between them. Per the germline V gene, CDR1 is SGHDN and CDR2 is FVKESK. The CDR3 runs to 15 residues.

This rearrangement joins TRBV29-1 to TRBJ2-7; TRBD2 might be the D (5 bases). The CDR3 length is 12 residues. Trimming removed 4 bases from V and 4 bases from J, with 11 bases in between. CDR1 is SQVTM, CDR2 ANQGSEA, per germline. The CDR3 reads CSVVTGSYEQYF. For the CDR3, the DNA is TGCAGCGTTGTGACGGGGTCTTACGAGCAGTACTTC.

This clone turned up a few times. The rearrangement joins TRBV6-1 to TRBJ2-1; TRBD2 might be the D (5 bases). Germline lookup yields CDR1 MNHNS and CDR2 SASEGT. Trimming cost V 2 bases and J 0 bases, with 8 bases left between them. The CDR3 consists of 15 residues. Here the CDR3 DNA reads TGTGCCAGCAGTGAAATGAGGGCCTCCTACAATGAGCAGTTCTTC. It encodes CASSEMRASYNEQFF.

V gene TRBV6-4 combines with J gene TRBJ1-2, with D uncertain. The V end was cut by 6 bases, the J end by 4 bases, with 12 bases between. This CDR3 is built from 13 residues. Germline assignment: CDR1 MRHNA and CDR2 SNTAGT. CDR3 protein: CASSAEGSYGYTF. The CDR3 region has the DNA TGTGCCAGCAGCGCGGAGGGCAGCTATGGCTACACCTTC.

V gene TRBV7-2 combines with J gene TRBJ2-7; a possible D gene is TRBD1 (7 bases). The CDR3 runs to 14 residues. The germline CDR1 and CDR2 sequences are SGHTA and FQGNSA. V was clipped by 5 bases and J by 2 bases, with 13 bases between them. The chain's CDR3 is CASSPRGDPYEQYF. CDR3 coding DNA: TGTGCCAGCAGCCCCAGGGGGGATCCCTACGAGCAGTACTTC.

J is TRBJ1-1 and V is TRBV9; D is undetermined. CDR1 SGDLS and CDR2 YYNGEE come from the germline V gene. V gave up 0 bases and J gave up 6 bases, with 6 bases separating them. The CDR3 covers 12 residues. The DNA for the CDR3 is TGTGCCAGCAGCGTAGTAAACTCTGAAGCTTTCTTT. Protein product: CASSVVNSEAFF.

This chain links TRBV10-1 with TRBJ1-1, with 8 bases matching TRBD1. The ends lost 5 bases at V and 5 bases at J; junction bases unmatched: 7. In germline, CDR1 is WNHNN, CDR2 SYGVQD (reference sequence). This CDR3 is 14 amino acids long. The CDR3, as DNA: TGCGCCAGCAGTCCAAACAGGGGGGGGACTGAAGCTTTCTTT. Translated, it gives CASSPNRGGTEAFF.

The rearrangement joins TRBV7-2 to TRBJ2-5; D is unclear. The CDR3 is 12 residues long. The germline CDR1 and CDR2 sequences are SGHTA and FQGNSA. Trimming cost V 7 bases and J 4 bases, with 10 bases left between them. CDR3: CASTSTRETQYF. In DNA form, the CDR3 reads TGTGCCAGCACCTCAACGAGAGAGACCCAGTACTTC.

The V gene is TRBV13, the J gene TRBJ2-4, with 7 positions matching TRBD1. CDR1 is PRHDT and CDR2 is FYEKMQ in the germline V gene (reference sequence). This CDR3 has 14 amino acids. The V segment lost 0 bases and the J segment 8 bases; nucleotides outside the gene matches: 4. CDR3 sequence reads: CASSLGQGNDIQYF. CDR3 DNA sequence: TGTGCCAGCAGCTTAGGACAGGGGAATGACATTCAGTACTTC.

This chain connects TRBV28 to TRBJ1-1; no clear D gene. Germline assignment: CDR1 MDHEN and CDR2 SYDVKM. The CDR3 contains 12 residues. V lost 5 bases and J lost 3, with 7 bases in between. Written as DNA, the CDR3 is TGTGCCAGCAGTCCCAAATACACTGAAGCTTTCTTT. Translation gives CASSPKYTEAFF.

V gene TRBV29-1 combines with J gene TRBJ2-7; tentative D call: TRBD1 (5 bases). The CDR3 is made up of 11 amino acids. The germline V gene encodes CDR1 SQVTM and CDR2 ANQGSEA. Deletions cut 4 bases from V and 5 bases from J, with 9 bases between. This chain's CDR3 is CSVGQGHEQYF. The CDR3, as DNA: TGCAGCGTTGGGCAGGGCCACGAGCAGTACTTC.

In its sample, this clone was seen once. As DNA, the CDR3 is TGTGCCAGCAGCCCGAGGACTAGTCATGGCGAGCAGTACTTC. Protein product: CASSPRTSHGEQYF. This chain connects TRBV7-2 to TRBJ2-7, with TRBD2 matching over 7 bases. V was pared by 5 bases and J by 6 bases, with 10 bases of the junction left unmatched. CDR3 size: 14 residues. Germline V gene sequence: CDR1 SGHTA, CDR2 FQGNSA.

This sequence joins TRBV2 and TRBJ1-2; tentative D call: TRBD1 (6 bases). Trimming pared 7 bases from V and 7 bases from J, leaving 13 bases between. The CDR3 runs 12 residues. The germline gives CDR1 SNHLY, CDR2 FYNNEI. CDR3 bases: TGTGCCAGCACAGGGGTTAATTCTGGCTACACCTTC. This sequence encodes CASTGVNSGYTF.

The V call is TRBV11-2, the J call TRBJ1-1, with D possibly matching TRBD1 (5 bases). The CDR3 sequence is 14 residues long. Germline CDR1 is SGHAT and CDR2 is FQNNGV. Trimming removed 4 bases at V and 7 bases at J, with 16 bases between. CDR3 sequence reads: CASSSRSGLREAFF. The CDR3 bases are TGTGCCAGCAGCTCCCGATCGGGACTCCGTGAAGCTTTCTTT. The full variable domain, completed using reference TRBV11-2 and TRBJ1-1, is EAGVAQSPRYKIIEKRQSVAFWCNPISGHATLYWYQQILGQGPKLLIQFQNNGVVDDSQLPKDRFSAERLKGVDSTLKIQPAKLEDSAVYLCASSSRSGLREAFFGQGTRLTVV.

About this clone: This same CDR3 is encoded by further DNA sequences in the sample. The chain employs TRBV19 and TRBJ1-1, with D possibly matching TRBD1 (5 bases). V shed 2 bases and J shed 1 base, with 5 bases lying between them. Germline V lookup: CDR1 LNHDA, CDR2 SQIVND (reference sequence). The CDR3 is made up of 13 amino acids. CDR3 bases: TGTGCCAGTAGTATAAGGGGGAACACTGAAGCTTTCTTT. It yields the protein CASSIRGNTEAFF. Full variable domain (remainder filled in from reference TRBV19 and TRBJ1-1): DGGITQSPKYLFRKEGQNVTLSCEQNLNHDAMYWYRQDPGQGLRLIYYSQIVNDFQKGDIAEGYSVSREKKESFPLTVTSAQKNPTAFYLCASSIRGNTEAFFGQGTRLTVV.

This sequence joins TRBV6-1 and TRBJ2-5; 12 bases line up with TRBD2. The V gene end was trimmed by 8 bases and the J gene end by 4 bases; junction bases not matched to a gene: 2. Looked up from germline, CDR1 is MNHNS and CDR2 is SASEGT. The CDR3 extends over 13 amino acids. The DNA for the CDR3 is TGTGCCAGCCTAGCGGGAGGGGTAGAGACCCAGTACTTC. Its translation: CASLAGGVETQYF.

The genes are TRBV10-2 and TRBJ2-3, with TRBD2 matching 8 bases. J lost 1 base, V lost 2 bases, and 5 bases had no gene match. This CDR3 is 16 amino acids long. Germline-derived CDR1 and CDR2 are WSHSY and SAAADI. In DNA form, the CDR3 reads TGCGCCAGCAGTGAGATCTTCGGGGGGGGCACAGATACGCAGTATTTT. Its translation is CASSEIFGGGTDTQYF.

V usage is TRBV7-6 and J usage is TRBJ2-2; weak D call: TRBD1 (6 bases). Looked up from germline, CDR1 is SGHVS and CDR2 is FNYEAQ. V lost 1 base and J lost 8, with 11 bases in between. The CDR3 consists of 14 residues. Here the CDR3 reads CASSLEPGAGELFF. The CDR3 DNA reads as TGTGCCAGCAGCTTAGAGCCAGGGGCTGGGGAGCTGTTTTTT.

This sequence joins TRBV30 and TRBJ1-5; maybe TRBD1 (5 bases). V lost 2 bases, J lost 2 bases, and 7 bases lay in between. This CDR3 contains 13 residues. Per the germline V gene, CDR1 is GTSNPN and CDR2 is SVGIG (reference sequence). CDR3 region: CAWSSRGNQPQHF. As DNA, the CDR3 is TGTGCCTGGAGTTCCAGGGGCAATCAGCCCCAGCATTTT.

This sequence joins TRBV4-1 and TRBJ1-5, with 10 bases that match TRBD1. V shed 3 bases and J 11 bases; nucleotides not matched to a gene: 16. The germline V gene has CDR1 MGHRA and CDR2 YSYEKL. This CDR3 has 17 residues. In DNA, the CDR3 is TGCGCCAGCAGCCACCTCACGGGGACAGGGGAATATAGGGCCCAGCATTTT. It yields the protein CASSHLTGTGEYRAQHF.

V is TRBV7-8 and J is TRBJ1-1; D is possibly TRBD1 (5 bases). This CDR3 region has 14 residues. V shed 5 bases and J shed 3 bases, with 13 bases lying between them. CDR1 is SGHVS and CDR2 is FQNEAQ in the germline V gene. CDR3 sequence: CASSPPGGDTEAFF. DNA of the CDR3: TGTGCCAGCAGCCCCCCGGGGGGGGACACTGAAGCTTTCTTT.

This chain joins TRBV7-2 and TRBJ1-4; perhaps TRBD1 as D (6 bases). V was pared by 4 bases and J by 10 bases, with 19 bases between. Germline CDR1 is SGHTA and CDR2 is FQGNSA. CDR3 length equals 15 residues. CDR3 residues: CASSSPNQGHGKLFF. In nucleotides, the CDR3 is TGTGCCAGCAGCTCCCCCAACCAGGGGCACGGAAAACTGTTTTTT.

A few counts support this clone. The genes are TRBV10-1 and TRBJ2-2; D might be TRBD2 (5 bases). This CDR3 comprises 13 residues. V lost 8 bases and J lost 7, with 14 bases in between. Germline lookup yields CDR1 WNHNN and CDR2 SYGVQD (reference sequence). DNA of the CDR3: TGCGCCAGCCCAGGACTCTTTCACGGGGAGCTGTTTTTT. Its translation: CASPGLFHGELFF.

The chain has TRBV4-1 and TRBJ1-6; possible D gene TRBD1, 5 bases. CDR1 and CDR2 (germline): MGHRA, YSYEKL. The V end lost 1 base, the J end lost 7 bases, and 17 bases lay between the germline ends. CDR3 length: 17 amino acids. The CDR3 loop is CASSQGNPGMRNSPLHF. CDR3 in DNA: TGCGCCAGCAGCCAAGGCAATCCAGGGATGCGGAATTCACCCCTCCACTTT.

In DNA, the CDR3 is TGTGCCAGCAGCTACAGGGGGAACTATGGCTACACCTTC. Translation gives CASSYRGNYGYTF. The V gene is TRBV5-6, the J gene TRBJ1-2; TRBD1 aligns across 8 bases. Germline V gene lookup returns CDR1 SGHDT and CDR2 YYEEEE. Trimming cost V 3 bases and J 2 bases; bases outside gene matches: 0. The CDR3 covers 13 residues. Variable domain in full (rest from reference TRBV5-6 and TRBJ1-2): DAGVTQSPTHLIKTRGQQVTLRCSPKSGHDTVSWYQQALGQGPQFIFQYYEEEERQRGNFPDRFSGHQFPNYSSELNVNALLLGDSALYLCASSYRGNYGYTFGSGTRLTVV.

V usage is TRBV7-9 and J usage is TRBJ2-7; 8 bases are a match to TRBD2. Germline CDR1 reads SEHNR; CDR2 reads FQNEAQ (reference sequence). The V segment lost 5 bases and the J segment 1 base; nucleotides outside the gene matches: 7. The CDR3 runs 15 residues. DNA of the CDR3: TGTGCCAGCAGCACAGGACTAGCTCCATCCTACGAGCAGTACTTC. Translated: CASSTGLAPSYEQYF.

This clone was observed a few times. This sequence joins TRBV10-3 and TRBJ2-1; D perhaps matches TRBD1 (8 bases). V lost 4 bases and J 4 bases, leaving 11 bases between the germline ends. This CDR3 region has 14 residues. The germline V gene encodes CDR1 ENHRY and CDR2 SYGVKD. The CDR3 loop is CAISVQGGYNEQFF. CDR3 nucleotide sequence: TGTGCCATCAGTGTACAGGGGGGGTACAATGAGCAGTTCTTC.